What follows are 5 T cell receptor beta chains derived from one specimen sequenced in a study of spatial heterogeneity in lung cancer. Study findings and constraints: Tumor mutation count correlated with how many alpha and beta TCRs expanded intratumorally.

MiXCR was run by TCRdb on the 5' RACE reads, yielding one entry per CDR3 protein. Here the sample spans over a thousand distinct CDR3 sequences, around 12% being singletons. The time point was: sample taken at primary tumor resection. Antigen specificity for these receptors is unknown. The sequencing used lung tumor tissue, collected at surgery. Receptors originate from a male donor with early-stage non-small cell lung cancer.

This clonotype was seen ten or more times. Because the library targeted alpha chains, this beta chain is an off-target read whose size means little. The chain employs TRBV2 and TRBJ1-3, with D possibly TRBD1 on 6 matching bases. Trimming stripped 7 bases from V and 0 bases from J, with 10 bases between. Per germline, CDR1 SNHLY and CDR2 FYNNEI. The CDR3 runs 14 residues. The CDR3 sequence: CASNREISGNTIYF. The DNA for the CDR3 is TGTGCCAGCAACAGGGAGATCTCTGGAAACACCATATATTTT.

This clonotype occurred many times. This beta chain is a stray sequence in a library constructed for alpha chains; its clone size is not meaningful. The chain recombines TRBV6-1 with TRBJ1-5, with a tentative D call TRBD1 (5 bases). Trimming removed 1 base at V and 5 bases at J, with 12 bases between. From germline, CDR1 is MNHNS and CDR2 SASEGT. There are 15 residues in the CDR3. CDR3 residues: CASSEVEGRDQPQHF. As DNA, the CDR3 is TGTGCCAGCAGTGAAGTTGAGGGGCGCGATCAGCCCCAGCATTTT.

Within the sample, this clonotype is large (0.1 to 1%). Little can be read into the size of this beta chain, an off-target read in a library designed for alpha chains. This chain joins TRBV12-5 and TRBJ2-4; 7 nucleotides line up with TRBD1. The germline gives CDR1 LGHNT, CDR2 FRNRAP. CDR3 length: 16 amino acids. After removal of 5 bases from V and 0 bases from J, the junction contained 7 bases not matched to a gene. CDR3 loop: CASGPDRVGAKNIQYF. The CDR3, as DNA: TGTGCTAGTGGTCCCGACAGGGTTGGAGCCAAAAACATTCAGTACTTC.

This clonotype counts as large. The library was prepared for alpha chains; this beta chain is a stray read, so its frequency means little. This chain links TRBV6-5 with TRBJ1-6; 8 bases map to TRBD1. V shed 4 bases and J 7 bases; nucleotides not matched to a gene: 6. Germline loops: CDR1 MNHEY, CDR2 SVGAGI. The CDR3 sequence is 15 residues long. The CDR3 loop is CASSSATGGNSPLHF. For the CDR3, the DNA is TGTGCCAGCAGTTCCGCCACAGGGGGGAATTCACCCCTCCACTTT.

This clonotype occurred many times. This beta chain is an off-target read within a library intended for alpha chains, so its frequency means little. The chain recombines TRBV10-2 with TRBJ2-7; 10 bases match TRBD1. Unmatched junction bases numbered 4, after V lost 6 bases and J lost 2 bases. The CDR3 runs to 14 residues. Germline V gene sequence: CDR1 WSHSY, CDR2 SAAADI. Here the CDR3 reads CASRPGQGTYEQYV. In DNA, the CDR3 is TGCGCCAGCAGACCGGGACAGGGGACCTACGAGCAGTACGTC.